These T cell receptor beta chains were read from a single sample in a study of blood T cell repertoires in COVID-19. The assay was immunoSEQ multiplex PCR, and TCRdb's table has in-frame clones only and misses some. The sample has around 220,000 clones, 79% seen once. Sequencing was carried out using peripheral blood. The receptor set was obtained from a woman between 35 and 50 years old with active or convalescent COVID-19. The CDR3 runs from the conserved cysteine through the conserved F or W. D genes are given only for firm matches. Expanded clones are given a class, and other clones once, few, many or no size at all.

v_gene	d_gene	j_gene	abundance	CDR3aa	CDR3nt
TRBV19	.	TRBJ1-1	.	CASSSNTEAFF	TGTGCCAGTAGTTCTAACACTGAAGCTTTCTTT
TRBV4-1	.	TRBJ2-1	once	CASSPFGQYPYNEQFF	TGCGCCAGCAGCCCCTTCGGACAGTATCCCTACAATGAGCAGTTCTTC
TRBV28	.	TRBJ1-1	.	CASSLRSRGLNTEAFF	TGTGCCAGCAGTTTAAGGTCCAGGGGCTTGAACACTGAAGCTTTCTTT
TRBV5-1	.	TRBJ1-1	once	CASSSTGILMNTEAFF	TGCGCCAGCAGCTCCACAGGGATCCTGATGAACACTGAAGCTTTCTTT
TRBV15	TRBD1	TRBJ2-1	.	CATSSFRDRGRNEQFF	TGTGCCACCAGCAGTTTTCGGGACAGGGGGCGGAATGAGCAGTTCTTC
TRBV18	TRBD2	TRBJ2-1	.	CASSPWTSGGVNEQFF	TGTGCCAGCTCACCGTGGACTAGCGGGGGAGTCAATGAGCAGTTCTTC
TRBV19	TRBD1	TRBJ1-2	.	CASSPTGRNYGYTF	TGTGCCAGTAGCCCGACAGGGAGGAACTATGGCTACACCTTC
TRBV10-3	.	TRBJ2-3	few	CAIKGGGDADTQYF	TGTGCCATCAAGGGCGGCGGGGACGCAGATACGCAGTATTTT
TRBV5-1	TRBD1	TRBJ1-5	.	CASSLSGQRRQPQHF	TGCGCCAGCAGCTTGTCGGGACAGCGGCGGCAGCCCCAGCATTTT
TRBV5-1	.	TRBJ2-5	.	CASSLIRQQETQYF	TGCGCCAGCAGCTTAATTCGACAGCAAGAGACCCAGTACTTC
TRBV20-1	TRBD2	TRBJ2-1	.	CSASKTSGVRNEQFF	TGCAGTGCTAGTAAAACTAGCGGGGTCAGGAATGAGCAGTTCTTC
TRBV7-2	.	TRBJ2-3	.	CASSLGGHPTDTQYF	TGTGCCAGCAGCTTAGGCGGCCACCCCACAGATACGCAGTATTTT
TRBV15	TRBD1	TRBJ1-2	.	CATSRVWDRTYGYTF	TGTGCCACCAGCAGAGTCTGGGACAGGACCTATGGCTACACCTTC
TRBV27	TRBD1	TRBJ1-3	.	CASSLSQPGQGSHVYF	TGTGCCAGCAGTTTATCGCAGCCGGGACAGGGGTCCCACGTATATTTT
TRBV6-5	.	TRBJ2-7	.	CASSYSWRSSSYEQYF	TGTGCCAGCAGTTACTCGTGGAGAAGCAGCTCCTACGAGCAGTACTTC
TRBV12-3/TRBV12-4	TRBD1	TRBJ1-1	.	CASSSTGVREAFF	TGTGCCAGCAGTTCAACAGGGGTCCGAGAAGCTTTCTTT
TRBV29-1	.	TRBJ1-1	.	CSVAGTWDTEAFF	TGCAGCGTTGCGGGTACTTGGGACACTGAAGCTTTCTTT
TRBV7-3	TRBD1	TRBJ2-5	once	CASSLIGDREETQYF	TGTGCCAGCAGCTTAATTGGGGACAGAGAAGAGACCCAGTACTTC
TRBV7-8	.	TRBJ2-1	.	CASSLAAVGGSYNEQFF	TGTGCCAGCAGCTTAGCGGCGGTCGGGGGCTCCTACAATGAGCAGTTCTTC
TRBV10-3	.	TRBJ1-1	.	CAISEPDRDTEAFF	TGTGCCATCAGTGAACCCGATCGGGACACTGAAGCTTTCTTT
TRBV9	TRBD2	TRBJ2-1	.	CASSAPGLAGGWMAYNEQFF	TGTGCCAGCAGCGCTCCGGGACTAGCGGGGGGATGGATGGCCTACAATGAGCAGTTCTTC
TRBV30	.	TRBJ1-1	.	CAWRRQWNTEAFF	TGTGCCTGGAGAAGACAGTGGAACACTGAAGCTTTCTTT
TRBV4-2	.	TRBJ2-2	.	CASSPGPRNTGELFF	TGTGCCAGCAGCCCAGGTCCCAGGAACACCGGGGAGCTGTTTTTT
TRBV30	.	TRBJ2-2	.	CAWSRTVNNGELFF	TGTGCCTGGAGTAGGACAGTGAACAACGGGGAGCTGTTTTTT
TRBV5-1	.	TRBJ1-1	.	CASSPLDLAEAFF	TGCGCCAGCAGCCCACTGGACCTAGCGGAAGCTTTCTTT
TRBV18	.	TRBJ1-1	.	CASSPIESRNTEAFF	TGTGCCAGCTCACCGATAGAGTCCCGGAACACTGAAGCTTTCTTT
TRBV2	TRBD1	TRBJ1-2	.	CASGKDRVPNYGYTF	TGTGCCAGCGGAAAGGACAGGGTGCCGAACTATGGCTACACCTTC
TRBV9	.	TRBJ2-1	.	CASSDTQQSSYNEQFF	TGTGCCAGCAGCGATACCCAACAGAGCTCCTACAATGAGCAGTTCTTC
TRBV6-1	.	TRBJ2-6	.	CASSEQFISGANVLTF	TGTGCCAGCAGTGAACAGTTCATCTCTGGGGCCAACGTCCTGACTTTC
TRBV15	TRBD2	TRBJ2-1	.	CATRPGGGGEQFF	TGTGCCACCAGACCGGGGGGGGGCGGTGAGCAGTTCTTC
TRBV11-2	TRBD1	TRBJ2-5	.	CASSLSRGPKTQYF	TGTGCCAGCAGCTTAAGCAGGGGGCCCAAGACCCAGTACTTC
TRBV11-3	.	TRBJ2-2	.	CASSLGSGWGHTGELFF	TGTGCCAGCAGCTTAGGATCGGGTTGGGGGCACACCGGGGAGCTGTTTTTT
TRBV5-4	TRBD1	TRBJ1-1	.	CASSLGGQGQNTEAFF	TGTGCCAGCAGCTTGGGTGGACAGGGACAGAACACTGAAGCTTTCTTT
TRBV30	TRBD1	TRBJ2-1	.	CAWTATGGDEQFF	TGTGCCTGGACTGCCACAGGGGGCGATGAGCAGTTCTTC
TRBV5-1	.	TRBJ2-3	few	CASSLGGQRGDTQYF	TGCGCCAGCAGCTTGGGCGGACAGCGGGGAGATACGCAGTATTTT